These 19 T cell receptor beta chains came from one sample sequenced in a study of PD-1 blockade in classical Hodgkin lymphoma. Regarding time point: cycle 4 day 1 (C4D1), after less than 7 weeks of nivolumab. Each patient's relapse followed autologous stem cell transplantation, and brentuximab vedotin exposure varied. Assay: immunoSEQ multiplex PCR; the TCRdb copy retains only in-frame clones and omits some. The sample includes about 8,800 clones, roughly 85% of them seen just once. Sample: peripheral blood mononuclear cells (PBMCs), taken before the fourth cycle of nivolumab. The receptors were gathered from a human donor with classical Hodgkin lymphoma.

CDR3 sequence (DNA): TGCGCCAGCAGCCACCTGACAGGGGGCGTAAGGACCGGGGAGCTGTTTTTT. It specifies CASSHLTGGVRTGELFF. The V gene is TRBV4-1, the J gene TRBJ2-2; 10 bases line up with TRBD1. The CDR3 covers 17 residues. CDR1 is MGHRA and CDR2 is YSYEKL in the germline V gene. V shed 3 bases, J shed 5 bases, and the junction held 9 bases outside the gene matches.

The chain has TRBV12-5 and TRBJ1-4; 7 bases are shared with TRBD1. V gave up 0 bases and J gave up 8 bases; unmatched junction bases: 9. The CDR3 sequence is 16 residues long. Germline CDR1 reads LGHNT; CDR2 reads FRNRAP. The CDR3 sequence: CASGLVTRQGREKLFF. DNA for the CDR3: TGTGCTAGTGGTTTGGTAACTCGACAGGGTAGGGAAAAACTGTTTTTT. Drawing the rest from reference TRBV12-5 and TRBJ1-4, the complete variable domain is DARVTQTPRHKVTEMGQEVTMRCQPILGHNTVFWYRQTMMQGLELLAYFRNRAPLDDSGMPKDRFSAEMPDATLATLKIQPSEPRDSAVYFCASGLVTRQGREKLFFGSGTQLSVL.

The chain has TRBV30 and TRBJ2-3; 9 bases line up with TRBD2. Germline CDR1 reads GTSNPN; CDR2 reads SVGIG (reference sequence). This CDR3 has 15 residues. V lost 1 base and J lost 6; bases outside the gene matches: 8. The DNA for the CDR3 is TGTGCCTGGAGTGCCAATAGCGGGAGTTTGGATACGCAGTATTTT. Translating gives CAWSANSGSLDTQYF. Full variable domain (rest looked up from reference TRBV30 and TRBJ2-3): SQTIHQWPATLVQPVGSPLSLECTVEGTSNPNLYWYRQAAGRGLQLLFYSVGIGQISSEVPQNLSASRPQDRQFILSSKKLLLSDSGFYLCAWSANSGSLDTQYFGPGTRLTVL.

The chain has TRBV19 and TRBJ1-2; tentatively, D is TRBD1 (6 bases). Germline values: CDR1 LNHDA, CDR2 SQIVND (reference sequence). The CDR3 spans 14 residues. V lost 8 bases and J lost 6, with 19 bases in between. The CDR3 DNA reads TGTGCCAGTTCCCTTCAAACAGGGAGTAATGGCTACACCTTC. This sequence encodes CASSLQTGSNGYTF.

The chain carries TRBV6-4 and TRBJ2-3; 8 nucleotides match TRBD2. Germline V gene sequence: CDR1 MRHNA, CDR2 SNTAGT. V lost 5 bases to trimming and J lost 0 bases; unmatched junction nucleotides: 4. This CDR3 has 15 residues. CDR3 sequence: CASSKRGPSTDTQYF. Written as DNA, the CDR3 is TGTGCCAGCAGTAAGCGGGGGCCGAGCACAGATACGCAGTATTTT.

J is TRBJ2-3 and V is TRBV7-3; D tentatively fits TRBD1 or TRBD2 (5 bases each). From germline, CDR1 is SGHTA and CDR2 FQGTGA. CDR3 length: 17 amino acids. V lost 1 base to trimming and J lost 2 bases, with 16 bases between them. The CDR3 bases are TGTGCCAGCAGCTTAAACCCAGGGCTCGGGGTCACAGATACGCAGTATTTT. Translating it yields CASSLNPGLGVTDTQYF.

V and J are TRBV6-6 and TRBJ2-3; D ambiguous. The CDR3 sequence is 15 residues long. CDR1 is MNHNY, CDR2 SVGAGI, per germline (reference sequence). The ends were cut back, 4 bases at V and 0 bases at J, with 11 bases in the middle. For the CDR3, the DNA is TGTGCCAGCAGTTTTTGGTGGCCCAGCACAGATACGCAGTATTTT. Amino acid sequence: CASSFWWPSTDTQYF.

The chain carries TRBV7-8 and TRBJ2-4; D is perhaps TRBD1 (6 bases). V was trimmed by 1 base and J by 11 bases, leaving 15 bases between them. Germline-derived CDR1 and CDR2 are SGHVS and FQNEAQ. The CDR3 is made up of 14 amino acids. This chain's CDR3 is CASSLVGTSFLQYF. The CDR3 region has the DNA TGTGCCAGCAGCTTAGTTGGGACATCATTTCTTCAGTACTTC.

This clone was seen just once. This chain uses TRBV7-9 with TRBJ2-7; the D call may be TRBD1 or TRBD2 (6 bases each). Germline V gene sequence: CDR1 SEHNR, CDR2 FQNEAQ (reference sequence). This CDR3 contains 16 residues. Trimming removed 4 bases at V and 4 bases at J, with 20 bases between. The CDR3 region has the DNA TGTGCCAGCAGCTCCAATTCGGGGGCGACGGGGTACGAGCAGTACTTC. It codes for CASSSNSGATGYEQYF.

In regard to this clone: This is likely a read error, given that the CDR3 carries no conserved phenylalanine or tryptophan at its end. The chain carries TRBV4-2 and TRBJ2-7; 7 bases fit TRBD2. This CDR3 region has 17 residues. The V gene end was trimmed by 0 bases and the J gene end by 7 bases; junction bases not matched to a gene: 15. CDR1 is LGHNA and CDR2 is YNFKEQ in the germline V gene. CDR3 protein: CASSQDTGTTLIVEQYL. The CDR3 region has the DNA TGTGCCAGCAGCCAAGACACCGGGACTACCTTGATAGTAGAGCAGTACCTC.

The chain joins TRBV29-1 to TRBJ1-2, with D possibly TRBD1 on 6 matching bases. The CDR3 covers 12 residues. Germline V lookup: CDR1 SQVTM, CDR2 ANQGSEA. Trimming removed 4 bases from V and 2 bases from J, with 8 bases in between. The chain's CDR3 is CSVGGQNYGYTF. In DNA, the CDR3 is TGCAGCGTTGGAGGACAGAACTATGGCTACACCTTC.

CDR3 in amino acids: CASSPGQGGEKLFF. For the CDR3, the DNA is TGTGCCAGCAGCCCCGGACAGGGGGGTGAAAAACTGTTTTTT. The chain is built from TRBV9 and TRBJ1-4; 10 bases fit TRBD1. The trim removed 4 bases at V and 7 bases at J, leaving 4 bases unmatched. This CDR3 region has 14 residues. CDR1 is SGDLS and CDR2 is YYNGEE in the germline V gene.

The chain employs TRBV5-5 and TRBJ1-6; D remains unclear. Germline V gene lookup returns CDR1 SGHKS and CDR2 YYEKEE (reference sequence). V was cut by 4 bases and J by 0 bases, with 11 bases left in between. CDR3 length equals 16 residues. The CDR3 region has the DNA TGTGCCAGCAGCCCGGCGGGGAGCTCCTATAATTCACCCCTCCACTTT. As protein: CASSPAGSSYNSPLHF.

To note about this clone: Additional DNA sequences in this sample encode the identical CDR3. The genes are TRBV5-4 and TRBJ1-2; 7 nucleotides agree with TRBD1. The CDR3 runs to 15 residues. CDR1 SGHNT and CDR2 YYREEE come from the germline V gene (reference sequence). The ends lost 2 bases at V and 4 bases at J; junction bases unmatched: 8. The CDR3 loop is CASSFLTGEGYGYTF. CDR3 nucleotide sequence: TGTGCCAGCAGCTTTCTTACAGGGGAAGGCTATGGCTACACCTTC.

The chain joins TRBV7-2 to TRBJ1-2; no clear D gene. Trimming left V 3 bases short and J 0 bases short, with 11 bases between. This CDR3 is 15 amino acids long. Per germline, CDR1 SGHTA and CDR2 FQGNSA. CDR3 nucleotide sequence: TGTGCCAGCAGCTTCGATAGCAGGTCTAACTATGGCTACACCTTC. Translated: CASSFDSRSNYGYTF.

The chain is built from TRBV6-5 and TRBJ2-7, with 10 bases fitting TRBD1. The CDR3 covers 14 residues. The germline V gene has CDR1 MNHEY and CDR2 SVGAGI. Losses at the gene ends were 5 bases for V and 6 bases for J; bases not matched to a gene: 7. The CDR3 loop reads CASSHRDRGTEQYF. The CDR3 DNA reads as TGTGCCAGCAGTCACCGGGACAGGGGCACCGAGCAGTACTTC.

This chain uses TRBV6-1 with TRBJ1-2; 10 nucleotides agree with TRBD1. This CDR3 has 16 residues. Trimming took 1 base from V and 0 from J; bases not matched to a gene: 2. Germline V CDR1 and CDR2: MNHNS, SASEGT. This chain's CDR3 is CASSEGGTGANYGYTF. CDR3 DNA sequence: TGTGCCAGCAGTGAAGGGGGGACAGGGGCTAACTATGGCTACACCTTC.

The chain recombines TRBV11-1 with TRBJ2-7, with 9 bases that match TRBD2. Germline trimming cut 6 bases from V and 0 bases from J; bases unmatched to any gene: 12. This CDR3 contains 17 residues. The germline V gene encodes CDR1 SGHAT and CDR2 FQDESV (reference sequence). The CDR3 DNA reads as TGTGCCAGCAGTCAAGGGCTACTAGCGGGCAGCTCCTACGAGCAGTACTTC. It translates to CASSQGLLAGSSYEQYF.

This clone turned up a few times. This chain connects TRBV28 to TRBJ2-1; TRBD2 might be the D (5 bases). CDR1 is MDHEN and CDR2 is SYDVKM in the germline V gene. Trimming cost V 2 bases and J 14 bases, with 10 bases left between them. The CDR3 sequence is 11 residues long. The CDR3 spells CASSLGQREFF. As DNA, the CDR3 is TGTGCCAGCAGTTTAGGCCAGAGGGAGTTCTTC. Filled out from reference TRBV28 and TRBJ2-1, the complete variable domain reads DVKVTQSSRYLVKRTGEKVFLECVQDMDHENMFWYRQDPGLGLRLIYFSYDVKMKEKGDIPEGYSVSREKKERFSLILESASTNQTSMYLCASSLGQREFFGPGTRLTVL.